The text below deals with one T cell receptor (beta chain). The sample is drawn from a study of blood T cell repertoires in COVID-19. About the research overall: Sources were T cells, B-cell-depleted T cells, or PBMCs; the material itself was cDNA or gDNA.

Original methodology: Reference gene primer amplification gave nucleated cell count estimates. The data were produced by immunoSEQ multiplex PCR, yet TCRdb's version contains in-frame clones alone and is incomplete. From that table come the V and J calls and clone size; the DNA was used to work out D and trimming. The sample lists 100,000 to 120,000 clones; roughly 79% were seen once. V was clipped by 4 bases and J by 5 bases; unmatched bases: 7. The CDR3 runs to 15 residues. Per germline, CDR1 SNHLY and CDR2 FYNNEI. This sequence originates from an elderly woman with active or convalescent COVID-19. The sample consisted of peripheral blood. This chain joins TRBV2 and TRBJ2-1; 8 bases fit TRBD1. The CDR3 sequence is CASSAPGQGDNEQFF. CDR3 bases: TGTGCCAGCAGTGCCCCCGGACAGGGCGACAATGAGCAGTTCTTC.